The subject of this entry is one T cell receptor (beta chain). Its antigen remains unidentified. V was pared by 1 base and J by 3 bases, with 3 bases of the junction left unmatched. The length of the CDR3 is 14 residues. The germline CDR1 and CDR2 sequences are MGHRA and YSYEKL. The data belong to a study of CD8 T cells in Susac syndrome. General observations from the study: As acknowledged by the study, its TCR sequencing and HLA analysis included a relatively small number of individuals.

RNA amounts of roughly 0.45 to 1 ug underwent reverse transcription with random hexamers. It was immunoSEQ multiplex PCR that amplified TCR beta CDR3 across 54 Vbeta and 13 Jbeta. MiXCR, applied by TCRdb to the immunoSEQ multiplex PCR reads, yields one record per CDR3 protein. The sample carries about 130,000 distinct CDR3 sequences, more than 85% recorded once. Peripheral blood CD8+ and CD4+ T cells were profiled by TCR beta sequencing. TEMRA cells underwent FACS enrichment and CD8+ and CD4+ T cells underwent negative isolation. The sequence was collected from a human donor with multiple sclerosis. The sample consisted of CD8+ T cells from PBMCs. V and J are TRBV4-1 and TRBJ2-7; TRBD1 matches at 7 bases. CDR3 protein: CASSQGTGDYEQYF. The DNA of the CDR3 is TGCGCCAGCAGCCAAGGAACAGGGGACTACGAGCAGTACTTC.